This T cell receptor beta chain was captured by sequencing in a study of identical twins. Overall study findings and caveats: There was more out-of-frame TCR alpha sharing in monozygotic twins than models estimated. While abundant cord blood beta clonotypes carried fewer insertions, memory repertoires showed no such pattern. With beta out-of-frame sequences, excess sharing by twins was weaker.

The V and J ends lost 5 bases and 5 bases respectively, with 10 bases between them. Germline loops: CDR1 SGHAT, CDR2 FQNNGV. The CDR3 has 13 residues. In this sample, this clonotype turned up a few times. Its antigen is as yet unknown. Template switching added a universal primer site, and cDNA bore unique molecular identifiers. Using its own MiXCR run on the 5' RACE reads, TCRdb lists one record per CDR3 protein. The sample yields approximately 500,000 distinct CDR3 sequences, around 15% seen once. This sample also appeared in a second study, on yellow fever vaccine responses in identical twins.

The chain combines TRBV11-2 with TRBJ2-1, with a weak D call TRBD2 (5 bases). Sequences were obtained from CD4+ T cells sorted from blood. This clonotype was sampled from a young woman in good health. The CDR3 protein is CASSPRDDNEQFF. CDR3 DNA sequence: TGTGCCAGCAGCCCCCGGGATGACAATGAGCAGTTCTTC.